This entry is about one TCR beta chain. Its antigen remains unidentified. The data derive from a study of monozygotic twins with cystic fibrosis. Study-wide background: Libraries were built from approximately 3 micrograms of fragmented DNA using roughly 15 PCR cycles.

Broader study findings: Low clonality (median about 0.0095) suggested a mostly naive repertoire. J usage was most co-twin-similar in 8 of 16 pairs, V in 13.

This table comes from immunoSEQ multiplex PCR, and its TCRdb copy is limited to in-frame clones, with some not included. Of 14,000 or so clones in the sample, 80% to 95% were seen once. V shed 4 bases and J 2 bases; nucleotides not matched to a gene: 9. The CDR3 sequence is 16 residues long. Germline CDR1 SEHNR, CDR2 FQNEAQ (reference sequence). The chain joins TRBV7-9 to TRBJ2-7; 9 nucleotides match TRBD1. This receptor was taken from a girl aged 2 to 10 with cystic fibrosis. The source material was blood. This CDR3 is CASSSPERQGAYEQYF. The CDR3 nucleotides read TGTGCCAGCAGCTCCCCTGAAAGACAGGGGGCCTACGAGCAGTACTTC.